This T cell receptor beta chain was sequenced during a study of T-cell reconstitution after alpha-beta-depleted transplantation in children. Findings and limits, study-wide: From surviving recipient T cells and thymic progenitors came the high day-60 TCRbeta diversity observed in some patients.

There are a few counts of this clonotype. As yet, its antigen is unknown. The TCRbeta library incorporated unique molecular identifiers. One entry per CDR3 protein, called by TCRdb with MiXCR from the PCR reads. The sample records 450,000 to 550,000 distinct CDR3 sequences, 9.5% to 12% being singletons. Per the germline V gene, CDR1 is MNHEY and CDR2 is SVGAGI. The CDR3 consists of 17 residues. V trimming: 0 bases; J trimming: 12 bases; junction bases outside the gene matches: 16. The receptor's source is a female patient aged 2 to 10 who had a stem cell transplant for aplastic anemia, so the T cells may come from the graft donor. Sequenced here: PBMCs, mostly from graft donor cells, sampled 180 days after TCRalphabeta/CD19-depleted stem cell transplant. The rearrangement links TRBV6-5 to TRBJ2-2; 7 bases agree with TRBD2. CDR3 DNA: TGTGCCAGCAGTTACTCCGATCTAGAGGGAGGGCCTCTGAAGCTGTTTTTT. Protein product: CASSYSDLEGGPLKLFF.